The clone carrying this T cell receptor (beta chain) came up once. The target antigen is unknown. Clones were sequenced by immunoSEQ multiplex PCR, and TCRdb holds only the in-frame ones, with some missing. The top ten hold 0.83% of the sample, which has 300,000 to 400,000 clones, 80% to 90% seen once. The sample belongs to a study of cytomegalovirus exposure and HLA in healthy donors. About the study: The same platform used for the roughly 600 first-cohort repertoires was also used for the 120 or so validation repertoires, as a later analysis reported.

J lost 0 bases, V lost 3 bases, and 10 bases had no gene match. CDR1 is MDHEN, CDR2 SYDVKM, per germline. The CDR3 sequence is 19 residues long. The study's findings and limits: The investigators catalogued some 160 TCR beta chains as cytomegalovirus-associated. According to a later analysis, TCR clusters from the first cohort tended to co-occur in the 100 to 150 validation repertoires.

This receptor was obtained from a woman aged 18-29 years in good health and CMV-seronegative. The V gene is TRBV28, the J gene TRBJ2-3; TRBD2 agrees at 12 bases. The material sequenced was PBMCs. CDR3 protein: CASSFLSSGRDPSTDTQYF. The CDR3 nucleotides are TGTGCCAGCAGTTTCTTATCTAGCGGGAGGGACCCTAGCACAGATACGCAGTATTTT.